This T cell receptor beta chain was identified during a study of blood T cell repertoires in COVID-19. Study details: Collection of acute and convalescent COVID-19 samples took place in the United States, Italy and Spain. In each case, the material was cDNA or gDNA derived from T cells, B-cell-depleted T cells, or PBMCs.

Per the authors' pipeline: Estimated nucleated cell counts came from reference gene primer amplification. The table came from immunoSEQ multiplex PCR; TCRdb's copy has only in-frame clones and leaves some out. For V, J and clone size, that table is used; D and trimming come from the DNA. Of about 47,000 clones listed, 88% are singletons. The TCR sequence derives from a man between 45 and 60 years old with active COVID-19. Sequencing was performed on peripheral blood.

CDR3 in amino acids: CASSLTRRDRTQYF. The CDR3 bases are TGTGCCAGCAGCTTAACTAGGAGGGACCGAACCCAGTACTTC. The rearrangement links TRBV13 to TRBJ2-5, with D possibly matching TRBD2 (6 bases). The germline CDR1 and CDR2 sequences are PRHDT and FYEKMQ (reference sequence). CDR3 length equals 14 residues. Deletions cut 2 bases from V and 8 bases from J, with 15 bases between.